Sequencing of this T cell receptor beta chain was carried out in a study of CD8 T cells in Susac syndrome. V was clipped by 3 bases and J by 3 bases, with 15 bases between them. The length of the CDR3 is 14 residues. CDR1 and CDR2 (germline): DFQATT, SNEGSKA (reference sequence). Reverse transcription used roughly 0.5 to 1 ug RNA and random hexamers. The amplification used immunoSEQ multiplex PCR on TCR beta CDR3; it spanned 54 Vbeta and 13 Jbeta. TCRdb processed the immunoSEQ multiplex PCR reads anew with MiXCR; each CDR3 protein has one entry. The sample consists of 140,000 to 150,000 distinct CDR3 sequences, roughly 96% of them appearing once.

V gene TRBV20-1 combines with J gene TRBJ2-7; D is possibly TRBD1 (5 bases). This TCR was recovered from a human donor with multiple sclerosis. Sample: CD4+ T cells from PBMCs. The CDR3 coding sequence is TGCAGTGCTAGGACAGAGAAGGGCGTCTACGAGCAGTACTTC. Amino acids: CSARTEKGVYEQYF.